The rows below give T cell receptor beta chains drawn from one sample of a study of PD-1 blockade in classical Hodgkin lymphoma. Some clones are missing from TCRdb's copy, which holds only in-frame ones; the method was immunoSEQ multiplex PCR. There are about 27,000 clones in the sample; more than 70% occur only once, and less than 3% lies in the top ten. The sample was CD4+ T cells from blood, taken before the fourth cycle of nivolumab. All receptors come from a human donor with classical Hodgkin lymphoma. CDR3s include the opening cysteine and the closing phenylalanine or tryptophan. The D gene is left open where the match is weak. The size of a clone is reported for some rows only, either as once, few or many, or as a class for expanded clones.

>NA|TRBV6-5|TRBJ1-2|NA
TGTGCCAGCAGTTACTCGACCGGACTCGCTTATGGCTACACCTTC
CASSYSTGLAYGYTF
>NA|TRBV5-8|TRBJ1-1|NA
TGTGCCAGCAGCTTGGAGGGCGGCGTGAACACTGAAGCTTTCTTT
CASSLEGGVNTEAFF
>NA|TRBV19|TRBJ2-7|NA
TGTGCCAGTAGTACCCCGGGACAAGGTTCCTACGAGCAGTACTTC
CASSTPGQGSYEQYF
>NA|TRBV6-1|TRBJ2-7|once
TGTGCCAGCAGTGACCCGAGGGGGGGCATGCCCTACGAGCAGTACTTC
CASSDPRGGMPYEQYF
>TRBD2|TRBV2|TRBJ2-1|NA
TGTGCCAGCACAGGGACTAGCGTTTACAATGAGCAGTTCTTC
CASTGTSVYNEQFF
>NA|TRBV7-8|TRBJ2-7|NA
TGTGCCAGCAGCTTAGGAGTCTGGGCGTCCGAGCAGTACTTC
CASSLGVWASEQYF
>TRBD1|TRBV14|TRBJ1-1|NA
TGTGCCAGCAGCCACGGCCACAGGGGTAATAGAGCTTTCTTT
CASSHGHRGNRAFF
>TRBD2|TRBV6-6|TRBJ2-1|NA
TGTGCCAGCAGTTACTCGGAGACGGGAGGCACTTATGAGCAGTTCTTC
CASSYSETGGTYEQFF
>TRBD2|TRBV2|TRBJ2-3|NA
TGTGCCAGCAGGTGGACTAGCGCTATCCCAGATACGCAGTATTTT
CASRWTSAIPDTQYF
>NA|TRBV5-6|TRBJ1-1|NA
TGTGCCAGCAGCTTGGTACCCCAGGGGAGCACTGAAGCTTTCTTT
CASSLVPQGSTEAFF
>TRBD1|TRBV5-4|TRBJ1-3|NA
TGTGCCAGCAGCCCGGGCGGGGCAGGGGGCCTTGGAAACACCATATATTTT
CASSPGGAGGLGNTIYF
>NA|TRBV2|TRBJ2-3|NA
TGTGCCAGCAGTGATGTGAGGCGAACCAGCACAGATACGCAGTATTTT
CASSDVRRTSTDTQYF
>TRBD1|TRBV10-1|TRBJ1-2|NA
TGCGCCAGCAGTGATGGGACAGCCTCGGGCTACACCTTC
CASSDGTASGYTF
>NA|TRBV7-9|TRBJ2-2|NA
TGTGCCAGCAGCTTATTCCGGGCAGAGAACACCGGGGAGCTGTTTTTT
CASSLFRAENTGELFF
>NA|TRBV25-1|TRBJ1-6|NA
TGTGCCAGCAGTAGTACCCTCTCGGCGCCCCTCCACTTT
CASSSTLSAPLHF
>NA|TRBV5-1|TRBJ2-5|NA
TGCGCCAGCAGCTTCGACATTCAAGAGACCCAGTACTTC
CASSFDIQETQYF
>TRBD2|TRBV9|TRBJ2-1|NA
TGTGCCAGCAGCGGCCCGGGACTAGCGGGAGGAGGAGGCGGCAATGAGCAGTTCTTC
CASSGPGLAGGGGGNEQFF
>NA|TRBV30|TRBJ1-5|few
TGTGCCTGGAGTCTAGGGGGAGGCGGTCAGCCCCAGCATTTT
CAWSLGGGGQPQHF
>TRBD2|TRBV7-9|TRBJ2-1|NA
TGTGCCAGCAGCTTTATGGCGGGAGTCAATGAGCAGTTCTTC
CASSFMAGVNEQFF
>TRBD1|TRBV4-2|TRBJ1-5|few
TGTGCCAGCAGCCCCAGAGACAGGGATCAGCCCCAGCATTTT
CASSPRDRDQPQHF
>NA|TRBV5-4|TRBJ1-2|NA
TGTGCCAGCAGCTTGAACAATGGCTACACCTTC
CASSLNNGYTF
>TRBD2|TRBV11-2|TRBJ2-7|NA
TGTGCCAGCAGCCCATTTAGCGGGAGAGGATACGAGCAGTACTTC
CASSPFSGRGYEQYF
>TRBD2|TRBV7-2|TRBJ2-2|NA
TGTGCCAGCAGCTTACCGGGGACTAGCGGACAGTCCGGGGAGCTGTTTTTT
CASSLPGTSGQSGELFF
>TRBD1|TRBV28|TRBJ2-7|NA
TGTGCCAGCCATTCACCGGGACAGGCCACCCACTACGAGCAGTACTTC
CASHSPGQATHYEQYF
>TRBD1|TRBV5-1|TRBJ1-1|NA
TGCGCCAGCAGCTATGGACAGGGGTATGGTACTGAAGCTTTCTTT
CASSYGQGYGTEAFF
>TRBD1|TRBV7-2|TRBJ2-6|NA
TGTGCCAGCAGCTCAGACAGGGTGAGGACTGGGGCCAACGTCCTGACTTTC
CASSSDRVRTGANVLTF
>NA|TRBV10-3|TRBJ2-7|NA
TGTGCCATCAGTGTACGTCCCCGAGTCGAGCAGTACTTC
CAISVRPRVEQYF
>TRBD2|TRBV7-2|TRBJ2-7|NA
TGTGCCAGCAGCTTAGGCGCTAGCGGGAGTAGTTACGAGCAGTACTTC
CASSLGASGSSYEQYF
>NA|TRBV2|TRBJ1-1|NA
TGTGCCAGCAGTGAACGGATAGGGGCCCGCACTGAAGCTTTCTTT
CASSERIGARTEAFF
>NA|TRBV19|TRBJ1-3|NA
TGTGCCAGTAGTACCGACGACAGGATTGGAAACACCATATATTTT
CASSTDDRIGNTIYF
>TRBD1|TRBV10-3|TRBJ2-1|NA
TGTGCCATCAGTGGGGGGACAGATTACAATGAGCAGTTCTTC
CAISGGTDYNEQFF
>TRBD1|TRBV28|TRBJ1-3|once
TGTGCCAGCAGACGCACAGGGGCCAGGGGAAACACCATATATTTT
CASRRTGARGNTIYF
>NA|TRBV5-1|TRBJ1-2|NA
TGCGCCAGCAGCGTACTCGGAAGAACGGATGGCTACACCTTC
CASSVLGRTDGYTF
>TRBD2|TRBV19|TRBJ2-3|NA
TGTGCCAGTAGTAGAACTAGCGGGAGGGGCACAGATACGCAGTATTTT
CASSRTSGRGTDTQYF
>NA|TRBV18|TRBJ2-3|NA
TGTGCCAGCTCACCGTTTGAGGGGAGCACAGATACGCAGTATTTT
CASSPFEGSTDTQYF
>TRBD1|TRBV6-5|TRBJ1-5|NA
TGTGCCAGCAGTAGGACAGGGACTCAGCCCCAGCATTTT
CASSRTGTQPQHF
>NA|TRBV29-1|TRBJ1-2|NA
TGCAGCGTTGATCGGCCGGGACCTACCATGACTCTTAACTATGGCTACACCTTC
CSVDRPGPTMTLNYGYTF
>NA|TRBV5-4|TRBJ2-5|NA
TGTGCCAGCAGCGTGGCGGGGGCAGGGGGAGAGACCCAGTACTTC
CASSVAGAGGETQYF
>TRBD1|TRBV5-6|TRBJ1-2|NA
TGTGCCAGCAGCCGACAGGGGGCTAACTATGGCTACACCTTC
CASSRQGANYGYTF
>NA|TRBV7-2|TRBJ2-5|NA
TGTGCCAGCAGCTTAAGGGTGGGAGAGACCCAGTACTTC
CASSLRVGETQYF
>NA|TRBV4-3|TRBJ2-2|NA
TGCGCCAGCAGCCAAGAAATGGCGGTCGGGGAGCTGTTTTTT
CASSQEMAVGELFF
>NA|TRBV6-4|TRBJ1-6|NA
TGTGCCAGCATAGGGCAGCCTAATTCACCCCTCCACTTT
CASIGQPNSPLHF
>TRBD2|TRBV7-9|TRBJ2-3|NA
TGTGCCAGCAGCTCGGGACTAGCGGGAGTCAGGATAGATACGCAGTATTTT
CASSSGLAGVRIDTQYF
>NA|TRBV5-1|TRBJ1-3|few
TGCGCCAGCAGCCCGAGGGGTAGCTCTGGAAACACCATATATTTT
CASSPRGSSGNTIYF
>NA|TRBV29-1|TRBJ2-5|NA
TGCAGCGTTGAGCCCCAATTGGGGGAGACCCAGTACTTC
CSVEPQLGETQYF
>NA|TRBV2|TRBJ2-2|NA
TGTGCCAGCAGTTTGTTATGGACTCCAAGTAGGGAGCTGTTTTTT
CASSLLWTPSRELFF
>NA|TRBV11-2|TRBJ2-7|once
TGTGCCAGCAGCCGTCGGGGCTCTACTTACGAGCAGTACTTC
CASSRRGSTYEQYF
>NA|TRBV6-5|TRBJ1-2|NA
TGTGCCAGCAGTTATCAGAATGGCTACACCTTC
CASSYQNGYTF
>NA|TRBV18|TRBJ2-5|NA
TGTGCCAGCTCACCAATATCGGGGAAAGAGACCCAGTACTTC
CASSPISGKETQYF